This record covers a single T cell receptor (beta chain). Its antigen is currently not known. The sample holds no much larger clone one base away, and base qualities are not on file. The sample belongs to a study of vaccination effects on CD4 cells after COVID-19 (dated 2022 in TCRdb). Regarding the study in general: Each participant got two doses of an mRNA SARS-CoV-2 vaccine, either BNT162b2 or mRNA-1273. In both COVID-19 convalescent patients and infection-naive vaccine recipients, the study compared SARS-CoV-2 spike-specific CD4+ TCR repertoires from before mRNA vaccination with those from after it. A total of ten to eleven COVID-19 convalescent patients and 4 SARS-CoV-2-naive healthy vaccine recipients were included in the full study. In the study, cultures from other donors were sequenced using the Oncomine TCR Beta short-read assay on an Illumina iSeq 100. The research as a whole found: The study was limited by a small number of convalescent patients and lacked early post-infection timepoints. Clones induced by infection and clones induced by vaccination both contracted markedly at late timepoints after vaccination, which fits with T cell responses waning over time. In healthy vaccine recipients, vaccine-induced clones were almost all SARS-CoV-2 mono-reactive, with only 1 of 255 cross-reactive with common cold coronaviruses.

The library relied on the immunoSEQ multiplex PCR assay. DNA from the CD4+ T cells that had been cultured and isolated underwent TCR beta CDR3 sequencing. In the original analysis: The analysis removed non-productive TCR sequences, trimmed reads to the CDR3 region, and retained only CDR3s that were 7 or more amino acids long. The MANAFEST web app was used to identify antigen-specific clonotypes by comparing expansion in peptide wells with expansion in reference cultures. To be called positive, a clone needed expansion at FDR<0.05 compared with the reference and with all other wells, an odds ratio greater than 5, and a frequency greater than 0.1% in two replicate wells. A clonotype was defined as cross-reactive if the clonotype was significantly expanded both in SARS-CoV-2 spike wells and in at least one common cold coronavirus spike condition. Levenshtein distance calculated with the stringdist R package was used to assess CDR3 similarity, and unrooted trees were constructed with ape in R 3.6.1. TCRdb re-hosts the immuneACCESS table, in-frame sequences only. Its copies lack some clones; in the studies checked, an unresolved V gene accounts for under half of them, and the cause for the rest is not known. The V and J calls and clone size come from that table; D and trimming were worked out from the DNA. This sample lists tens of thousands of clones; 73% were detected once. The ten biggest clones cover roughly 20% of the sample.

To identify antigen-specific CD4+ T cell clonotypes by their expansion, the ViraFEST assay first stimulated PBMC with viral peptide pools and then applied TCR sequencing. After less than 13 days of culture, CD4+ T cells were isolated with the EasySep CD4+ T cell isolation kit. Negative nucleocapsid antibody results before and after vaccination confirmed that the healthy vaccine recipients had no prior SARS-CoV-2 infection. Each well held 2 million to 2.5 million PBMC cultured in IMDM containing approximately 5% human AB serum, around 9.3 IU/ml IL-2 and gentamicin, along with roughly 10 ug/ml peptides. Half of the culture medium was replaced with fresh IL-2-containing medium on days 3 and 7. Unless noted otherwise, every peptide stimulation condition was grown in triplicate wells. Using Ficoll-Paque Plus gradient centrifugation, PBMC were separated from whole blood and then either used fresh or cryopreserved at -140C. The overlapping peptide pools covered the spike proteins of SARS-CoV-2 and of the common cold coronaviruses HCoV-NL63, HCoV-OC43 and HCoV-229E. The QIAamp micro DNA kit was used to extract genomic DNA from the cultured CD4+ T cells.

The specimen comprised CD4+ T cells from PBMCs cultured with HCoV-NL63 spike peptides, sampled before COVID-19 vaccination. What this sample's cell subset or site label stands for: HCoV-NL63 spike overlapping peptide pool stimulation. This TCR derives from a human donor who received a COVID-19 vaccine.

This receptor has the CDR3 CAWSVPSGRAGTQYF. The nucleotides are TGTGCCTGGAGTGTACCTAGCGGGAGGGCAGGGACGCAGTATTTT. The chain couples TRBV30 to TRBJ2-3; 12 of the junction bases match TRBD2. The CDR3 spans 15 residues, from the cysteine through the phenylalanine. This entry keeps only the CDR3 DNA: 45 bases, framed from base 1. The germline V end is reduced by 0 bases and the J end by 9 bases; junction bases left unmatched: 7. For CDR1 and CDR2, the germline V gene (reference sequence) lists GTSNPN and SVGIG.